This TCR beta chain was recovered during a study of blood T cell repertoires in COVID-19. Overall study context: Sites in the United States, Italy and Spain provided acute and convalescent COVID-19 samples. Nucleic acid was either cDNA or gDNA, and it came from T cells, B-cell-depleted T cells, or PBMCs.

Original methodology: The authors estimated nucleated cell counts from reference gene primer amplification. Profiling relied on immunoSEQ multiplex PCR, and the TCRdb table lists in-frame clones only, not all of them. V and J calls and clone size follow that table, whereas D and trimming were derived from the DNA. Of 90,000 to 95,000 clones listed, 70% to 90% are singletons. This clonotype was obtained from a woman of 80 years or more with active COVID-19. Sequencing was performed on peripheral blood.

In nucleotides, the CDR3 is TGTGCCATCAGTAAGACAGGGGAGGACTACAATGAGCAGTTCTTC. This sequence encodes CAISKTGEDYNEQFF. The chain recombines TRBV10-3 with TRBJ2-1; 8 nucleotides match TRBD1. V lost 5 bases to trimming and J lost 3 bases; unmatched junction nucleotides: 6. Germline values: CDR1 ENHRY, CDR2 SYGVKD. This CDR3 has 15 amino acids.